The 15 T cell receptor beta chains below all came from one sample that was sequenced in a study of cytomegalovirus exposure and HLA in healthy donors. The PCR employed 60 Vbeta primers together with 13 Jbeta primers. Data came from immunoSEQ multiplex PCR; TCRdb stores just in-frame clones and leaves some out. The table shows about 120,000 clones, with approximately 71% occurring only once. Sample: PBMCs. The source of these receptors is a woman between 45 and 60 years old in good health and CMV-seronegative.

The chain couples TRBV7-2 to TRBJ1-5; unclear D gene. From germline, CDR1 is SGHTA and CDR2 FQGNSA. The CDR3 has 16 amino acids. Trimming removed 4 bases at V and 2 bases at J, with 15 bases between. The CDR3 sequence is CASSWTLGGRNQPQHF. DNA of the CDR3: TGTGCCAGCAGCTGGACCTTGGGAGGGCGCAATCAGCCCCAGCATTTT.

This chain joins TRBV19 and TRBJ2-7; 9 bases line up with TRBD2. J was trimmed by 0 bases and V by 7 bases; bases with no gene match: 4. Germline V gene data show CDR1 as LNHDA and CDR2 as SQIVND (reference sequence). This CDR3 comprises 14 residues. The CDR3 loop reads CASTRTSASYEQYF. For the CDR3, the DNA is TGTGCCAGTACCCGGACTAGCGCCTCCTACGAGCAGTACTTC.

This clone was detected only a few times. The chain employs TRBV5-1 and TRBJ1-1; TRBD1 might be the D (6 bases). The germline V gene encodes CDR1 SGHRS and CDR2 YFSETQ. There are 14 residues in the CDR3. V was cut by 4 bases and J by 5 bases, with 15 bases left in between. CDR3 sequence: CASSTGTLGTEAFF. The CDR3 DNA sequence: TGCGCCAGCAGCACAGGGACCTTGGGGACTGAAGCTTTCTTT.

This clone was seen only a few times. V gene TRBV5-1 combines with J gene TRBJ1-3, with 7 bases matching TRBD1. Per germline, CDR1 SGHRS and CDR2 YFSETQ. The CDR3 length is 16 residues. J was trimmed by 0 bases and V by 4 bases; bases with no gene match: 7. As DNA, the CDR3 is TGCGCCAGCAGCCCTAACAGGGGTTACTCTGGAAACACCATATATTTT. Translation: CASSPNRGYSGNTIYF. The full variable domain, with the rest looked up from reference TRBV5-1 and TRBJ1-3, is KAGVTQTPRYLIKTRGQQVTLSCSPISGHRSVSWYQQTPGQGLQFLFEYFSETQRNKGNFPGRFSGRQFSNSRSEMNVSTLELGDSALYLCASSPNRGYSGNTIYFGEGSWLTVV.

In DNA, the CDR3 is TGCGCCACCGGGACTAGCGGGACGATCGGGGAGCTGTTTTTT. Protein product: CATGTSGTIGELFF. J is TRBJ2-2 and V is TRBV5-1; 13 bases align to TRBD2. CDR1 is SGHRS, CDR2 YFSETQ, per germline. This CDR3 comprises 14 residues. The ends lost 9 bases at V and 7 bases at J; junction bases unmatched: 6.

This chain uses TRBV6-5 with TRBJ2-7; 10 bases are a match to TRBD2. Germline CDR1 and CDR2: MNHEY and SVGAGI. CDR3 length: 14 residues. Losses at the gene ends were 8 bases for V and 3 bases for J; bases not matched to a gene: 7. CDR3 DNA sequence: TGTGCCAGCTGTAGGCTAGCGGGGGACTACGAGCAGTACTTC. It is translated as CASCRLAGDYEQYF.

The chain is built from TRBV9 and TRBJ2-7; D not resolved. The germline V gene encodes CDR1 SGDLS and CDR2 YYNGEE. V lost 4 bases and J 0 bases, leaving 5 bases between the germline ends. CDR3 length: 12 amino acids. CDR3 amino acids: CASSSNSYEQYF. The CDR3 DNA reads as TGTGCCAGCAGCTCAAACTCCTACGAGCAGTACTTC.

This sequence joins TRBV5-4 and TRBJ1-1; no firm D call. The CDR3 sequence is 15 residues long. The ends were cut back, 4 bases at V and 3 bases at J, with 16 bases in the middle. The germline CDR1 and CDR2 sequences are SGHNT and YYREEE (reference sequence). CDR3 region: CASSRFSTADTEAFF. The CDR3 nucleotides read TGTGCCAGCAGCCGTTTCAGCACAGCGGACACTGAAGCTTTCTTT.

The chain combines TRBV27 with TRBJ2-3; 7 positions agree with TRBD1. V lost 6 bases and J lost 8; bases outside the gene matches: 11. This CDR3 has 14 amino acids. Germline CDR1 reads MNHEY; CDR2 reads SMNVEV (reference sequence). In DNA form, the CDR3 reads TGTGCCAGCAGAAGGCTAGGGGGCGAAGCTACGCAGTATTTT. Its translation is CASRRLGGEATQYF.

The rearrangement joins TRBV5-8 to TRBJ2-7; no firm D call. Germline CDR1 and CDR2: SGHTS and YDEGEE. The ends were cut back, 7 bases at V and 0 bases at J, with 8 bases in the middle. The CDR3 length is 12 residues. CDR3 loop: CASRLNSYEQYF. For the CDR3, the DNA is TGTGCCAGCCGCCTAAACTCCTACGAGCAGTACTTC.

The chain recombines TRBV30 with TRBJ2-1; TRBD2 is a possible D gene (5 bases). The CDR3 spans 13 residues. Germline V gene lookup returns CDR1 GTSNPN and CDR2 SVGIG (reference sequence). Trimming took 8 bases from V and 5 from J, leaving 16 bases between them. CDR3 sequence: CARGLRANNEQFF. CDR3 nucleotides: TGTGCCAGAGGACTTCGGGCTAACAATGAGCAGTTCTTC.

The gene calls are TRBV19 and TRBJ1-5, with D perhaps TRBD1 (6 bases). From germline, CDR1 is LNHDA and CDR2 SQIVND (reference sequence). This CDR3 spans 14 amino acids. The CDR3 region is CARGGCPIYQPQHF. The DNA of the CDR3 is TGTGCTAGAGGGGGATGTCCAATTTATCAGCCCCAGCATTTT.

J is TRBJ2-5 and V is TRBV25-1, with D possibly TRBD2 on 7 matching bases. The CDR3 consists of 16 residues. V lost 6 bases to trimming and J lost 2 bases, with 19 bases between them. Germline V gene lookup returns CDR1 MGHDK and CDR2 SYGVNS. The CDR3 loop is CASSEQGGGRQETQYF. CDR3 in DNA: TGTGCCAGCAGCGAGCAAGGGGGGGGTAGACAAGAGACCCAGTACTTC.

This clone showed up just once. V and J are TRBV7-9 and TRBJ2-1; D is perhaps TRBD2 (5 bases). Looked up from germline, CDR1 is SEHNR and CDR2 is FQNEAQ (reference sequence). This CDR3 is 12 amino acids long. Trimming removed 8 bases from V and 3 bases from J, with 8 bases in between. In DNA form, the CDR3 reads TGTGCCAGCTCGAGGGTCTACAATGAGCAGTTCTTC. Its protein product is CASSRVYNEQFF. The whole variable domain, remainder taken from reference TRBV7-9 and TRBJ2-1, is DTGVSQNPRHKITKRGQNVTFRCDPISEHNRLYWYRQTLGQGPEFLTYFQNEAQLEKSRLLSDRFSAERPKGSFSTLEIQRTEQGDSAMYLCASSRVYNEQFFGPGTRLTVL.

This chain joins TRBV6-6 and TRBJ2-1, with D maybe TRBD2 (6 bases). This CDR3 has 12 residues. Germline CDR1 MNHNY, CDR2 SVGAGI (reference sequence). V lost 2 bases and J lost 7, with 6 bases in between. The CDR3 DNA sequence: TGTGCCAGCAGTTACCGGGGGAATGAGCAGTTCTTC. Its translation is CASSYRGNEQFF.